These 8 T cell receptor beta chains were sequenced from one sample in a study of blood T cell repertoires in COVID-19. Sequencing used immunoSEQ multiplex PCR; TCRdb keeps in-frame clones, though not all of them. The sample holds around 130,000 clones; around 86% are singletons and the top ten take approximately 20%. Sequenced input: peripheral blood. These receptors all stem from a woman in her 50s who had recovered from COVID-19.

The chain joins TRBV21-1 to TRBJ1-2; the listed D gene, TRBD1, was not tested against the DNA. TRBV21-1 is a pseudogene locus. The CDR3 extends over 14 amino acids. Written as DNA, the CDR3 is TGTGCCAGCAGCCTACCCACAGGGGGATACGGCTACACCTTC. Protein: CASSLPTGGYGYTF.

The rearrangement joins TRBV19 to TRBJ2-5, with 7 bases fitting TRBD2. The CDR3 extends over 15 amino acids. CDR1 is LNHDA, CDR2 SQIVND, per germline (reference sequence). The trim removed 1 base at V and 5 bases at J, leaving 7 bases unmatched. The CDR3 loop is CASSIGGTRGETQYF. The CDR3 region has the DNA TGTGCCAGTAGTATAGGCGGGACGCGGGGGGAGACCCAGTACTTC. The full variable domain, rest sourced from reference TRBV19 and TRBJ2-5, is DGGITQSPKYLFRKEGQNVTLSCEQNLNHDAMYWYRQDPGQGLRLIYYSQIVNDFQKGDIAEGYSVSREKKESFPLTVTSAQKNPTAFYLCASSIGGTRGETQYFGPGTRLLVL.

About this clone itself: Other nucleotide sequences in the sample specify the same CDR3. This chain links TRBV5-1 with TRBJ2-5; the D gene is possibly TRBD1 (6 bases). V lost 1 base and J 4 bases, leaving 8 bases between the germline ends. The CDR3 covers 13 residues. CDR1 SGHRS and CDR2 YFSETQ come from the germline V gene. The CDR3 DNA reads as TGCGCCAGCAGCTTGTTAGGGGGAGAGACCCAGTACTTC. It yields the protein CASSLLGGETQYF.

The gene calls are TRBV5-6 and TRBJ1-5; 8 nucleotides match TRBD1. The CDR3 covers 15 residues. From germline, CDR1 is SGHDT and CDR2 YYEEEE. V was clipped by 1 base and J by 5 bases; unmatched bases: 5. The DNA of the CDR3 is TGTGCCAGCAGCTTGCGTGACAGGGGCTATCAGCCCCAGCATTTT. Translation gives CASSLRDRGYQPQHF.

The DNA of the CDR3 is TGTGCCAGCAGCAAAAATGGGCAGGGACAGCATCAGCCCCAGCATTTT. Protein product: CASSKNGQGQHQPQHF. The V call is TRBV21-1, the J call TRBJ1-5; the table calls TRBD1, which could not be checked here. TRBV21-1 is flagged as a pseudogene. The CDR3 is made up of 16 amino acids.

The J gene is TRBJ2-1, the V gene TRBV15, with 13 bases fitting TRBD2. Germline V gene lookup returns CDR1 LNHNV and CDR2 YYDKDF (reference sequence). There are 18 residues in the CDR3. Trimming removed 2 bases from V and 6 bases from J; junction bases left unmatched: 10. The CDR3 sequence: CATSRPQGGLAGINEQFF. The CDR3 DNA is TGTGCCACCAGCAGACCCCAGGGGGGACTAGCGGGAATCAATGAGCAGTTCTTC.

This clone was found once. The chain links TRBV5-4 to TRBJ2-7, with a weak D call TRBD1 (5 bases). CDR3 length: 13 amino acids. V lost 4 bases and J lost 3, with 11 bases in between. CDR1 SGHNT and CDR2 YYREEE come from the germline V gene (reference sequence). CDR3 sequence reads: CASSTRQNYEQYF. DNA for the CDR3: TGTGCCAGCAGCACCCGACAGAACTACGAGCAGTACTTC.

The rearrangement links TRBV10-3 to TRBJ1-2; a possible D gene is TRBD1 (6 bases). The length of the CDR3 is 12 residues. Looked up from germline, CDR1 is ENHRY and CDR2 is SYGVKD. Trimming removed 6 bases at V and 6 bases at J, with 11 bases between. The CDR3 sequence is CAISANRDGYTF. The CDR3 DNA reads TGTGCCATCAGCGCGAACAGGGATGGCTACACCTTC.